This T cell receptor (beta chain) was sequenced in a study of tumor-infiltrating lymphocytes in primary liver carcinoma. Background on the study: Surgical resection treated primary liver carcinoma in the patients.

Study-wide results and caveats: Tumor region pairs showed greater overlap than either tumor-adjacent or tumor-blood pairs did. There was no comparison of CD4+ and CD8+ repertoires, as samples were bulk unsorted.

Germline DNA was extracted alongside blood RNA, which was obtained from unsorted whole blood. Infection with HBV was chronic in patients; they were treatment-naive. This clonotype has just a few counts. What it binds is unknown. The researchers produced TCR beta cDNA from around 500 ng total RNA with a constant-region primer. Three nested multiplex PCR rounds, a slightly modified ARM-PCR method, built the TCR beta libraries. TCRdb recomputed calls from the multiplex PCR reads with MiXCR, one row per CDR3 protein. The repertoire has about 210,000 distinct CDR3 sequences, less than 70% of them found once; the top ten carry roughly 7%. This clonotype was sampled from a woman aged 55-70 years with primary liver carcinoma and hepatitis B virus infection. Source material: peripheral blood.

CDR3 DNA sequence: TGTGCCAGCAGGCCGACCTACAGGGTCGGCGGGGAGCTGTTTTTT. This translates into CASRPTYRVGGELFF. J is TRBJ2-2 and V is TRBV28; a weak D match, TRBD1 (6 bases). V was pared by 6 bases and J by 7 bases, with 18 bases between. CDR1 is MDHEN, CDR2 SYDVKM, per germline. This CDR3 comprises 15 residues.